This T cell receptor beta chain was documented in a study of T cells in Graves' hyperthyroidism and ophthalmopathy. Study at large: Prior to any treatment, at the point of initial diagnosis, peripheral blood was collected.

The CDR3 loop spans 13 amino acids. The V end was cut by 2 bases, the J end by 8 bases, with 12 bases between. Authors of the study amplified TCR beta CDR3 regions from RNA transcripts. TCR CDR3 underwent first-round RT-PCR with the HTBI primer set. TCRdb recomputed calls from the multiplex PCR reads with MiXCR, one row per CDR3 protein. The table includes roughly 300,000 distinct CDR3 sequences, around 13% detected once. This sequence originates from a woman aged 25-40 years with Graves' hyperthyroidism. The genes are TRBV12-3 or TRBV12-4 and TRBJ1-1; D remains unclear. Sequenced: blood. This CDR3 is CASSLSAAVEAFF. CDR3 DNA sequence: TGTGCCAGCAGTTTAAGTGCGGCGGTAGAAGCTTTCTTT.